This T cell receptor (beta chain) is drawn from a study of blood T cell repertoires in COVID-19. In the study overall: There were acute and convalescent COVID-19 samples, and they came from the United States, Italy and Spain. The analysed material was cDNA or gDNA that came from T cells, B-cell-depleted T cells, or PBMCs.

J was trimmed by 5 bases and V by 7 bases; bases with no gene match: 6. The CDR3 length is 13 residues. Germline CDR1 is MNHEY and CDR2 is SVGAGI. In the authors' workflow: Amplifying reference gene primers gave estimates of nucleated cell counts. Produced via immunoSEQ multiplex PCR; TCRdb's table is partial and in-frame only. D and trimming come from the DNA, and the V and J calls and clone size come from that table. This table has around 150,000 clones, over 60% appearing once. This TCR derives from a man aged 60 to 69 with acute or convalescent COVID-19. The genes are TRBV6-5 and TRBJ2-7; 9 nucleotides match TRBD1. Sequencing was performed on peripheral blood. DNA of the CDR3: TGTGCCAGCAACGTACAGGGGGCTAACGAGCAGTACTTC. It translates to CASNVQGANEQYF.